What follows are 20 T cell receptor beta chains derived from one specimen sequenced in a study of CD8 T cells in ankylosing spondylitis. General study results and limits: Made up of under 10 highly homologous variants, a TCR beta motif appeared characteristic of ankylosing spondylitis blood.

Via MiXCR, TCRdb re-called the 5' RACE reads, giving one row per CDR3 protein. The profile shows approximately 400,000 distinct CDR3 sequences, roughly 25% of them singletons. Their cognate antigens are unknown. The source material was blood, either unsorted or a sorted T cell fraction (not recorded which). Receptors originate from a male donor with ankylosing spondylitis.

The genes are TRBV6-5 and TRBJ1-1, with D perhaps TRBD1 (6 bases). V lost 0 bases and J lost 0, with 17 bases in between. CDR3 length: 18 residues. Germline V gives CDR1 MNHEY, CDR2 SVGAGI. CDR3 in DNA: TGTGCCAGCAGTTACTCGCTCCGGTCGCAGGGGCTGAACACTGAAGCTTTCTTT. Its translation: CASSYSLRSQGLNTEAFF.

In its sample, this clonotype was seen many times. The chain is built from TRBV7-9 and TRBJ2-7, with TRBD1 identical over 9 bases. The CDR3 loop spans 14 amino acids. V dropped 4 bases and J dropped 4; count of bases not matched to a gene: 5. Germline CDR1 reads SEHNR; CDR2 reads FQNEAQ (reference sequence). CDR3 coding DNA: TGTGCCAGCAGCTCGAGGACAGGGGATTACGAGCAGTACTTC. Protein product: CASSSRTGDYEQYF.

J is TRBJ2-1 and V is TRBV29-1; 7 bases map to TRBD1. V was clipped by 0 bases and J by 13 bases; unmatched bases: 9. This CDR3 region has 13 residues. The germline CDR1 and CDR2 sequences are SQVTM and ANQGSEA. The DNA of the CDR3 is TGCAGCGTTGAAGATCAATGGGGACAGCCCCAGTTCTTC. Residues: CSVEDQWGQPQFF.

The sample holds a few counts of this clonotype. The chain is built from TRBV12-3 or TRBV12-4 and TRBJ2-7; possible D gene TRBD1, 5 bases. The germline V and J ends were trimmed by 3 bases and 2 bases, with 11 bases remaining between them. The CDR3 is 14 amino acids. The CDR3, as DNA: TGTGCCAGCAGTTTCCAGACAGCCGCCTACGAGCAGTACTTC. This sequence encodes CASSFQTAAYEQYF.

In this sample, this clonotype turned up a few times. The genes are TRBV29-1 and TRBJ2-1, with TRBD1 matching over 9 bases. Germline V lookup: CDR1 SQVTM, CDR2 ANQGSEA. The CDR3 is made up of 13 amino acids. Trimming cost V 6 bases and J 7 bases; bases outside gene matches: 7. The DNA for the CDR3 is TGCAGCGTGGGATCCGGGACAGGGAATGAGCAGTTCTTC. This gives the protein CSVGSGTGNEQFF.

The chain combines TRBV4-2 with TRBJ2-5; 9 bases match TRBD2. The CDR3 loop spans 20 amino acids. J gave up 2 bases and V 0 bases, and 16 bases lay outside the gene matches. Germline assignment: CDR1 LGHNA and CDR2 YNFKEQ. In DNA, the CDR3 is TGTGCCAGCAGCCAAGATGGCGCGGGACTAGCCCCTGTAAATCAAGAGACCCAGTACTTC. This translates into CASSQDGAGLAPVNQETQYF.

This clonotype was counted only a few times. The chain recombines TRBV5-1 with TRBJ1-2, with D unclear. CDR1 and CDR2 (germline): SGHRS, YFSETQ. The CDR3 is made up of 14 amino acids. V lost 0 bases to trimming and J lost 4 bases, with 10 bases between them. DNA of the CDR3: TGCGCCAGCAGCTTGGGGGGAGAGGGCTATGGCTACACCTTC. Its protein is CASSLGGEGYGYTF.

The chain uses TRBV20-1 and TRBJ2-1, with D tentatively TRBD1 (6 bases). Deletions cut 6 bases from V and 3 bases from J, with 9 bases between. This CDR3 comprises 12 residues. Germline V gives CDR1 DFQATT, CDR2 SNEGSKA (reference sequence). For the CDR3, the DNA is TGCAGTGCCCTGACAGGCTACAATGAGCAGTTCTTC. This encodes CSALTGYNEQFF.

A few counts support this clonotype. V gene TRBV7-9 combines with J gene TRBJ1-1, with D unclear. Germline V gene data show CDR1 as SEHNR and CDR2 as FQNEAQ (reference sequence). V was clipped by 0 bases and J by 1 base, with 9 bases between them. The CDR3 has 15 amino acids. CDR3: CASSLAGRRNTEAFF. In DNA form, the CDR3 reads TGTGCCAGCAGCTTAGCAGGCAGGAGGAACACTGAAGCTTTCTTT.

The rearrangement uses TRBV5-5 and TRBJ2-7; unclear D gene. This CDR3 is 13 amino acids long. V was pared by 0 bases and J by 4 bases, with 8 bases between. The germline V gene has CDR1 SGHKS and CDR2 YYEKEE (reference sequence). The CDR3 is CASSLGMGYEQYF. The CDR3 bases are TGTGCCAGCAGCTTGGGAATGGGGTACGAGCAGTACTTC. Full variable domain (remainder filled in from reference TRBV5-5 and TRBJ2-7): DAGVTQSPTHLIKTRGQQVTLRCSPISGHKSVSWYQQVLGQGPQFIFQYYEKEERGRGNFPDRFSARQFPNYSSELNVNALLLGDSALYLCASSLGMGYEQYFGPGTRLTVT.

The chain combines TRBV19 with TRBJ1-5, with 10 bases fitting TRBD1. V trimming: 3 bases; J trimming: 7 bases; junction bases outside the gene matches: 3. CDR1 and CDR2 (germline): LNHDA, SQIVND (reference sequence). The CDR3 consists of 14 residues. CDR3 bases: TGTGCCAGTAGTATGACAGGGGGCGGGCAGCCCCAGCATTTT. Its protein is CASSMTGGGQPQHF.

The gene calls are TRBV29-1 and TRBJ1-1; no clear D gene. Germline assignment: CDR1 SQVTM and CDR2 ANQGSEA. V was clipped by 6 bases and J by 4 bases, with 9 bases between them. CDR3 length: 11 residues. This CDR3 reads CSVGEVTEAFF. The CDR3 coding sequence is TGCAGCGTGGGTGAGGTCACTGAAGCTTTCTTT.

This clonotype was observed a handful of times. This chain connects TRBV2 to TRBJ1-1; no clear D gene. Germline values: CDR1 SNHLY, CDR2 FYNNEI. Trimming removed 7 bases from V and 4 bases from J, with 13 bases in between. This CDR3 comprises 13 residues. CDR3 nucleotide sequence: TGTGCCAGCACATTTTTCGTCCCCACTGAAGCTTTCTTT. It yields the protein CASTFFVPTEAFF.

This clonotype has more than one count but fewer than ten. The V call is TRBV4-1, the J call TRBJ1-3; 7 nucleotides align to TRBD1. There are 16 residues in the CDR3. With 5 bases clipped from V and 0 bases from J, the junction kept 7 bases outside the gene matches. Germline CDR1 MGHRA, CDR2 YSYEKL. This chain's CDR3 is CASSKQGSNSGNTIYF. In DNA, the CDR3 is TGCGCCAGCAGCAAACAGGGGTCGAACTCTGGAAACACCATATATTTT.

The chain has TRBV7-9 and TRBJ2-5; possibly TRBD1 or TRBD2 for D (5 bases each). In germline, CDR1 is SEHNR, CDR2 FQNEAQ (reference sequence). Trimming stripped 1 base from V and 5 bases from J, with 17 bases between. The CDR3 extends over 16 amino acids. The CDR3 protein is CASSLGRDLRRETQYF. CDR3 in DNA: TGTGCCAGCAGCTTAGGCCGGGACCTAAGGCGGGAGACCCAGTACTTC.

The chain carries TRBV20-1 and TRBJ2-3; D ambiguous. CDR1 and CDR2 (germline): DFQATT, SNEGSKA (reference sequence). Trimming stripped 1 base from V and 7 bases from J, with 6 bases between. CDR3 length: 11 amino acids. CDR3 residues: CSARGLNTQYF. CDR3 in DNA: TGCAGTGCTAGAGGATTAAATACGCAGTATTTT.

The chain links TRBV5-1 to TRBJ1-5; D possibly corresponds to TRBD1 (5 bases). Deletions cut 0 bases from V and 7 bases from J, with 11 bases between. Germline CDR1 reads SGHRS; CDR2 reads YFSETQ. This CDR3 comprises 14 residues. CDR3 residues: CASSLGGADQPQHF. In DNA, the CDR3 is TGCGCCAGCAGCTTGGGGGGCGCAGACCAGCCCCAGCATTTT.

This clonotype has more than one count but fewer than ten. The J gene is TRBJ2-5, the V gene TRBV5-6; D perhaps matches TRBD2 (6 bases). The CDR3 extends over 14 amino acids. Trimming removed 6 bases at V and 9 bases at J, with 21 bases between. Germline CDR1 and CDR2: SGHDT and YYEEEE. CDR3 bases: TGTGCCAGCACCCACGGACTATCACAAGCAGCCCAGTACTTC. Translated: CASTHGLSQAAQYF.

The chain is built from TRBV5-6 and TRBJ2-1, with 16 bases identical to TRBD2. V lost 6 bases to trimming and J lost 9 bases; unmatched junction nucleotides: 3. Germline loops: CDR1 SGHDT, CDR2 YYEEEE. The CDR3 loop spans 14 amino acids. The CDR3 loop reads CASIGTSGGGEQFF. The CDR3 DNA is TGTGCCAGCATCGGGACTAGCGGGGGGGGTGAGCAGTTCTTC.

This clonotype was recorded a few times. V is TRBV24-1 and J is TRBJ1-2; D is unresolved. The CDR3 is 14 amino acids. The germline V gene has CDR1 KGHDR and CDR2 SFDVKD. V was cut by 4 bases and J by 5 bases, with 13 bases left in between. The DNA of the CDR3 is TGTGCCACCAGTGAGGGAAGGGAAGGATATGGCTACACCTTC. Its protein is CATSEGREGYGYTF.